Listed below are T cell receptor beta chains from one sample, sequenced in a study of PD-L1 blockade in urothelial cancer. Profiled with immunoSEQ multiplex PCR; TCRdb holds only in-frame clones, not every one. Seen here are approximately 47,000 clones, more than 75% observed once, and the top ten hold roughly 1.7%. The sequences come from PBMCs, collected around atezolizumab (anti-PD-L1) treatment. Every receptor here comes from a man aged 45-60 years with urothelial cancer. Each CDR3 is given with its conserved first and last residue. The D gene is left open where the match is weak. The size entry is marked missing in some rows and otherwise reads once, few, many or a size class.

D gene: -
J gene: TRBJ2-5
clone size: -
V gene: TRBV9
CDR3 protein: CASSVRGAQETQYF
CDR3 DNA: TGTGCCAGCAGCGTACGGGGGGCGCAAGAGACCCAGTACTTC

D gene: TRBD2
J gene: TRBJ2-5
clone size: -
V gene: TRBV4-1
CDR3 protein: CASSHPAALAGGSADQETQYF
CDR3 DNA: TGCGCCAGCAGCCATCCGGCCGCTCTAGCGGGGGGATCCGCGGACCAAGAGACCCAGTACTTC

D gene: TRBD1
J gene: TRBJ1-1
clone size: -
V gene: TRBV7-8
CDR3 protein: CASSSRGQGGKAFF
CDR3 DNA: TGTGCCAGCAGCTCAAGAGGACAGGGGGGGAAAGCTTTCTTT

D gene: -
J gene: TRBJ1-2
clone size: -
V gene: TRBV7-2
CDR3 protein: CASSLAEARSGGYTF
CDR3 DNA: TGTGCCAGCAGCTTAGCGGAAGCCCGATCGGGGGGCTACACCTTC

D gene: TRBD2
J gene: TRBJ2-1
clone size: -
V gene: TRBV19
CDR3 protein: CASRRGGSTYNEQFF
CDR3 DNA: TGTGCCAGTAGACGGGGGGGGAGCACCTACAATGAGCAGTTCTTC

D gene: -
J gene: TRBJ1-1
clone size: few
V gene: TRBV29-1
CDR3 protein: CSVEDQRGARVTEAFF
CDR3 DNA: TGCAGCGTTGAAGATCAGCGGGGGGCGCGAGTCACTGAAGCTTTCTTT

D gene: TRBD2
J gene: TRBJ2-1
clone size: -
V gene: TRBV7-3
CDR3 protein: CASSPGTSGRVWGYNEQFF
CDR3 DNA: TGTGCCAGCAGCCCCGGGACTAGCGGGAGAGTGTGGGGCTACAATGAGCAGTTCTTC

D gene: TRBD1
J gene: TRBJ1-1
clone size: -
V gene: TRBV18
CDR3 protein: CASSQDRLHTEAFF
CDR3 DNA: TGTGCCAGCTCGCAGGACAGGCTGCACACTGAAGCTTTCTTT

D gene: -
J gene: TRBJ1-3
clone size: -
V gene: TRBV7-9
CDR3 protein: CASSLVAGRAGNTIYF
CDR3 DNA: TGTGCCAGCAGCTTAGTGGCGGGAAGGGCTGGAAACACCATATATTTT

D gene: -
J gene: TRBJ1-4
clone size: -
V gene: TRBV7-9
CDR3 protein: CASSRREGTNEKLFF
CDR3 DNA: TGTGCCAGCAGCCGACGGGAAGGGACTAATGAAAAACTGTTTTTT

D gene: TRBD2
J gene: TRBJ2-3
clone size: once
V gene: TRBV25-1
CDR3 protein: CASSETSGRTDTQYF
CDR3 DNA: TGTGCCAGCAGTGAAACTAGCGGGCGCACAGATACGCAGTATTTT

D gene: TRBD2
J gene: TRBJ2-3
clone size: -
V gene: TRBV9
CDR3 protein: CASSDSGFDTDTQYF
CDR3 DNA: TGTGCCAGCAGCGATAGCGGGTTCGACACAGATACGCAGTATTTT

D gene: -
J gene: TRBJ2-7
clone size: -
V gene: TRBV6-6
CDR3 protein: CASSYVGLYEQYF
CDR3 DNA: TGTGCCAGCAGTTACGTGGGGCTCTACGAGCAGTACTTC

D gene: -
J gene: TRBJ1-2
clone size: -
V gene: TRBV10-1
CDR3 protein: CASSDSDYGYTF
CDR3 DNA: TGCGCCAGCAGTGACAGCGACTATGGCTACACCTTC

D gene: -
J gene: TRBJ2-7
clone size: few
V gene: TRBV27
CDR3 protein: CASSFRGQSTYEQYF
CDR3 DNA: TGTGCCAGCAGTTTCCGAGGACAGTCGACCTACGAGCAGTACTTC

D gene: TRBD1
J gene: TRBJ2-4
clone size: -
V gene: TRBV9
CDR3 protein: CASSSRTGGSIQYF
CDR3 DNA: TGTGCCAGCAGCTCACGGACAGGGGGGAGCATTCAGTACTTC

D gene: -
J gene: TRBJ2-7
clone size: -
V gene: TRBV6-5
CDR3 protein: CASSYSTAQRGEQYF
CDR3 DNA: TGTGCCAGCAGTTACTCGACAGCCCAACGAGGAGAGCAGTACTTC

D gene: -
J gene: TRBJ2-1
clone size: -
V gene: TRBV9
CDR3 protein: CASSATGSWNEQFF
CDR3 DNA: TGTGCCAGCAGCGCTACCGGGAGTTGGAATGAGCAGTTCTTC

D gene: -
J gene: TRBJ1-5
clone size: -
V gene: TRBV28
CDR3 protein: CASTAQGPPRQPQHF
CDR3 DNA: TGTGCCAGCACCGCCCAGGGGCCCCCTAGGCAGCCCCAGCATTTT

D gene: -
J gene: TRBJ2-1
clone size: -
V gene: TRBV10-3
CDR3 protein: CAIRSEAPSNNEQFF
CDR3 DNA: TGTGCCATCAGATCGGAGGCCCCCTCCAACAATGAGCAGTTCTTC

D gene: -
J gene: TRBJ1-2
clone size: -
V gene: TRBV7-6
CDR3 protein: CASSPGRGYTF
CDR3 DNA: TGTGCCAGCAGCCCAGGGAGGGGCTACACCTTC

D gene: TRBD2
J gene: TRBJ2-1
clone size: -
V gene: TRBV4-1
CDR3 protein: CASSRGTSGEDGQFF
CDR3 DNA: TGCGCCAGCAGCCGGGGAACTAGCGGGGAGGATGGGCAGTTCTTC

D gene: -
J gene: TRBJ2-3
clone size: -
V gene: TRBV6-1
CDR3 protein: CASSEHQGTDTQYF
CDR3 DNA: TGTGCCAGCAGTGAACACCAGGGCACAGATACGCAGTATTTT

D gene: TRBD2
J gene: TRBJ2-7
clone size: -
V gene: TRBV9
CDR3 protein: CASSVEPSGTNEQYF
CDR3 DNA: TGTGCCAGCAGCGTAGAACCTAGCGGGACCAACGAGCAGTACTTC

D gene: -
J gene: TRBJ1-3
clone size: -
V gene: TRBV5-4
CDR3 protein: CASSLVGGAGSGNTIYF
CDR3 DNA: TGTGCCAGCAGCTTGGTAGGAGGGGCCGGCTCTGGAAACACCATATATTTT

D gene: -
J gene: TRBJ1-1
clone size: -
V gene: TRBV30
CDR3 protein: CAWSLVKGTEAFF
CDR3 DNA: TGTGCCTGGAGTCTAGTTAAAGGCACTGAAGCTTTCTTT

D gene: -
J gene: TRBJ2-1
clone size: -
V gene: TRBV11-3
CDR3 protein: CASSANARSDEQFF
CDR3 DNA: TGTGCCAGCAGCGCAAACGCGAGAAGTGATGAGCAGTTCTTC

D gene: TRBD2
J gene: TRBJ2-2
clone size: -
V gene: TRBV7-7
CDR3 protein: CASSSGLASGELFF
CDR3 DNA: TGTGCTAGCAGCTCGGGACTAGCATCGGGGGAGCTGTTTTTT

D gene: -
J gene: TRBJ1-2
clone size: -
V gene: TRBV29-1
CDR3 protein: CSAGLGLSYGYTF
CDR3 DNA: TGCAGCGCAGGACTCGGACTGTCCTATGGCTACACCTTC

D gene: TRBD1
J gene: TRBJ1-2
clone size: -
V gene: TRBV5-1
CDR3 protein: CASSPTGEVYGYTF
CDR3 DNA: TGCGCCAGCAGCCCAACAGGGGAGGTCTATGGCTACACCTTC

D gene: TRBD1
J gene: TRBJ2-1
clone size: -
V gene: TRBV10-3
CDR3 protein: CAIRPGTGGGEQFF
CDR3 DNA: TGTGCCATCAGACCCGGGACAGGGGGAGGTGAGCAGTTCTTC

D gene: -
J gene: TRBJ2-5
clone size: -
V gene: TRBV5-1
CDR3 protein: CASSSAPEGSETQYF
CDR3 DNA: TGCGCCAGCAGCTCCGCGCCGGAGGGCAGCGAGACCCAGTACTTC

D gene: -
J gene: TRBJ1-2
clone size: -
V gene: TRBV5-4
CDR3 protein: CASSQTADYGYTF
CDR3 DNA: TGTGCCAGCAGCCAAACAGCTGACTATGGCTACACCTTC

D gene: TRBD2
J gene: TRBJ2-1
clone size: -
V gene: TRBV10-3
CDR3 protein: CAIRQGLAGYNEQFF
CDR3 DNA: TGTGCCATCAGGCAAGGACTAGCGGGTTACAATGAGCAGTTCTTC

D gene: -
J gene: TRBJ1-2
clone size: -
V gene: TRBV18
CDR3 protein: CASSPSTEANYGYTF
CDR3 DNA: TGTGCCAGCTCACCATCCACGGAGGCTAACTATGGCTACACCTTC

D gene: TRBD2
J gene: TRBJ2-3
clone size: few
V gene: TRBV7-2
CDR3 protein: CASSTKLAGGSDTQYF
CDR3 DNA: TGTGCCAGCAGCACCAAACTAGCGGGGGGCTCAGATACGCAGTATTTT

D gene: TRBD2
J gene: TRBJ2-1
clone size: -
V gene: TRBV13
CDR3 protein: CASSIGLAENEQFF
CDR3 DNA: TGTGCCAGCAGCATCGGACTAGCTGAGAATGAGCAGTTCTTC

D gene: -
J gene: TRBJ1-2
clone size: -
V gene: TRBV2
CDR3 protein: CASEGGPLYGYTF
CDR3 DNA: TGTGCCAGCGAGGGGGGGCCCCTCTATGGCTACACCTTC

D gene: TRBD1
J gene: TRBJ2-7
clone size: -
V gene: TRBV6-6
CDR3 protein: CASSPGTGGSDEQYF
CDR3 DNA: TGTGCCAGCAGTCCCGGGACAGGGGGCTCCGACGAGCAGTACTTC

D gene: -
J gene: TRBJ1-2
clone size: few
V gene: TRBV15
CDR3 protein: CATSRSRDLRNYGYTF
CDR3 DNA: TGTGCCACCAGCAGAAGCCGGGATCTCCGTAACTATGGCTACACCTTC

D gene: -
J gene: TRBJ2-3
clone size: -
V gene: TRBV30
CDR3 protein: CAWSRASADTQYF
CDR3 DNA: TGTGCCTGGAGTAGGGCTAGCGCAGATACGCAGTATTTT

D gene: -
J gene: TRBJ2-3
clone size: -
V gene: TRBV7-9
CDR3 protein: CASSSLYGRHSTDTQYF
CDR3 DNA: TGTGCCAGCAGCTCCTTATATGGGAGACACAGCACAGATACGCAGTATTTT

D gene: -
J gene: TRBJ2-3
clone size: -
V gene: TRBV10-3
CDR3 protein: CAISEGGGTDTQYF
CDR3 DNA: TGTGCCATCAGTGAGGGTGGGGGGACAGATACGCAGTATTTT

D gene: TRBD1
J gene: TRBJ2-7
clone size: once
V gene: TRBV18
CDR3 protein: CASSPGVTGARPIQYF
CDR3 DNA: TGTGCCAGCTCACCCGGCGTCACAGGGGCCAGACCCATACAGTACTTC

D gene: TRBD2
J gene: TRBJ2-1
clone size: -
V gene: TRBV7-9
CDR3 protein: CASSASGSTNNEQFF
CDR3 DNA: TGTGCCAGCAGCGCGAGCGGGAGTACCAACAATGAGCAGTTCTTC